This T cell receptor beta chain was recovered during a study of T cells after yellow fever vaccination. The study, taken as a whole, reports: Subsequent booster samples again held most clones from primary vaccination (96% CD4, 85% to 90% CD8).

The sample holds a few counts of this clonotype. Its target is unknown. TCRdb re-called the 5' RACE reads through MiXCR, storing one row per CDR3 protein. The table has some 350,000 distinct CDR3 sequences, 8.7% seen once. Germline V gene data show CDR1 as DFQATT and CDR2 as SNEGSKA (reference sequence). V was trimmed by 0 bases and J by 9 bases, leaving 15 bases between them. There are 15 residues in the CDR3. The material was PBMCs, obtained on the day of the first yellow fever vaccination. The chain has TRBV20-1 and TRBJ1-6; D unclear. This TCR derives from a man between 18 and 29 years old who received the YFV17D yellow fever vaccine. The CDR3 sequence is CSARDPKPSGSPLHF. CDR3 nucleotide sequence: TGCAGTGCTAGAGACCCCAAACCCAGCGGTTCACCCCTCCACTTT.